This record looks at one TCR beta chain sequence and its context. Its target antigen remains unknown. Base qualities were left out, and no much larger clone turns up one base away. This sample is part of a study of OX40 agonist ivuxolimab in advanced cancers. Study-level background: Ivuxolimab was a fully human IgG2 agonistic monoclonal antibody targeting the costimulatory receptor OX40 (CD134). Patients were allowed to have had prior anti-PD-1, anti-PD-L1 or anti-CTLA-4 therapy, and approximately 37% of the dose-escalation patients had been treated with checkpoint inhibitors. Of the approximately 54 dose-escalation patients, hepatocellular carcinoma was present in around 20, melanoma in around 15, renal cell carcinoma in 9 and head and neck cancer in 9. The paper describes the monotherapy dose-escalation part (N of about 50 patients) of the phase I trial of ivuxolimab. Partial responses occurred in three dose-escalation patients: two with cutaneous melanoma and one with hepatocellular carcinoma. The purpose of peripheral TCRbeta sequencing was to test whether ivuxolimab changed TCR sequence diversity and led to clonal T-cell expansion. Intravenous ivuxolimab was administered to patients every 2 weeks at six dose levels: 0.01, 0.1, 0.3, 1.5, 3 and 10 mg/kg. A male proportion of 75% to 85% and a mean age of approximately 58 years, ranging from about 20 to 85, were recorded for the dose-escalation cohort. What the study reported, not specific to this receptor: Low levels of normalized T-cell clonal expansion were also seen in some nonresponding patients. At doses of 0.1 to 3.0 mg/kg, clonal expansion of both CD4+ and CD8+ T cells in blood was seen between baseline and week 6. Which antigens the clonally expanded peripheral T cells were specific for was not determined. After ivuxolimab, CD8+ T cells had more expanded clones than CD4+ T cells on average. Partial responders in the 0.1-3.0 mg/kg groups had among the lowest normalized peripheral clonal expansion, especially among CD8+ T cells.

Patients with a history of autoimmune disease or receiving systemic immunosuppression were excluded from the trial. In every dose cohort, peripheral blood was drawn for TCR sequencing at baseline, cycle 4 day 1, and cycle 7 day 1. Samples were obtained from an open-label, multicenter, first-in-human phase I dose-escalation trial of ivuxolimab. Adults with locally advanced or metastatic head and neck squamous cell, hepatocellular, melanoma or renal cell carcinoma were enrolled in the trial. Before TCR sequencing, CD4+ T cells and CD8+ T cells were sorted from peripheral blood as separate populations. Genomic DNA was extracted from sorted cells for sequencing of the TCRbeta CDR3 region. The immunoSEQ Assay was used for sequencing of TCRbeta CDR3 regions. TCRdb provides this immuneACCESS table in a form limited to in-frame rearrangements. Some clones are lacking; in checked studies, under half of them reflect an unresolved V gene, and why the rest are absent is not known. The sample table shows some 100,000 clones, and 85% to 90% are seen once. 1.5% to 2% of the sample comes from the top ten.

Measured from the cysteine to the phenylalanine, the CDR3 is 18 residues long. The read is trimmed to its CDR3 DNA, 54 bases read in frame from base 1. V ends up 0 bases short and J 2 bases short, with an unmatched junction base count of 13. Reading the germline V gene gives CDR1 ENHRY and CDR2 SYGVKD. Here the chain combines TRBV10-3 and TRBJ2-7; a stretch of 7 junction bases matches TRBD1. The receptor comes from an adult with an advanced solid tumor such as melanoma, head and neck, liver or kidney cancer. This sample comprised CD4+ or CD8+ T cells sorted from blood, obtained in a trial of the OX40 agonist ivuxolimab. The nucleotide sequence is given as TGTGCCATCAGTGAGTCGTTATCCGCCGTCCAGGGGGCCTACGAGCAGTACTTC. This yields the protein CAISESLSAVQGAYEQYF.